The 13 T cell receptor beta chains in this list originate from one sample, sequenced in a study of breast tumors, draining lymph nodes, adjacent tissues. Breast cancer patients provided tissue from their axillary draining lymph nodes. TCRdb used MiXCR to reprocess the multiplex PCR reads, holding one entry per CDR3 protein. The table shows about 230,000 distinct CDR3 sequences, with roughly 30% occurring only once. The sequencing sample was made of axillary lymph node tissue. Every receptor here comes from a female donor with breast cancer. Some clones in this sample may be carry-over from other donors' samples.

This clonotype has ten or more counts. V gene TRBV5-1 combines with J gene TRBJ2-7, with 11 bases identical to TRBD2. J gave up 6 bases and V 4 bases, and 12 bases lay outside the gene matches. This CDR3 is built from 16 residues. The germline gives CDR1 SGHRS, CDR2 YFSETQ. CDR3 residues: CASSMIAGGQGSEQYF. CDR3 DNA sequence: TGCGCCAGCAGCATGATAGCGGGAGGGCAGGGTTCCGAGCAGTACTTC.

There are many counts of this clonotype. This clone may be a read error of a much larger clone one base away. The chain joins TRBV2 to TRBJ2-3, with D unresolved. This CDR3 has 13 amino acids. Germline V gene data show CDR1 as SNHLY and CDR2 as FYNNEI. In DNA, the CDR3 is TGTGCCAGCAGAAGTCAAGTTGGCGGTACGCGGTATTTT. It translates to CASRSQVGGTRYF.

This clonotype was seen repeatedly, ten times or more. The genes are TRBV12-5 and TRBJ2-1; D uncertain. Germline V gene sequence: CDR1 LGHNT, CDR2 FRNRAP. CDR3 length: 13 amino acids. V was pared by 4 bases and J by 7 bases, with 11 bases between. As DNA, the CDR3 is TGTGCTAGTGGTTCCAGGTCTGGGAATGAGCAGTTCTTC. Translating it yields CASGSRSGNEQFF.

About this clonotype itself: A read error is possible here, since a much larger clone lies one base away. The V and J genes are TRBV20-1 and TRBJ2-3, with D unresolved. This CDR3 has 12 amino acids. Germline V CDR1 and CDR2: DFQATT, SNEGSKA (reference sequence). This chain's CDR3 is CSARAVTDTPYF. The DNA for the CDR3 is TGCAGTGCTAGGGCAGTCACAGATACGCCGTATTTT.

This clonotype was counted ten times or more. The chain has TRBV6-2 or TRBV6-3 and TRBJ2-1, with no clear D. This CDR3 is built from 11 residues. V was clipped by 4 bases and J by 9 bases, with 7 bases between them. Per germline, CDR1 MNHEY and CDR2 SVGEGT. CDR3 nucleotides: TGTGCCAGCAGTTGGGTTGGTGAGCAGTTCTTC. This codes for CASSWVGEQFF.

This clonotype has ten or more counts. This chain connects TRBV10-2 to TRBJ2-7, with no clear D. From germline, CDR1 is WSHSY and CDR2 SAAADI. Deletions cut 7 bases from V and 6 bases from J, with 10 bases between. The length of the CDR3 is 11 residues. The CDR3 bases are TGCGCCAGCACCGGCTTGGGCGAGCAGTACTTC. Translation gives CASTGLGEQYF.

This clonotype has at least ten counts. The chain couples TRBV30 to TRBJ2-7; 11 bases align to TRBD2. This CDR3 comprises 14 residues. CDR1 GTSNPN and CDR2 SVGIG come from the germline V gene (reference sequence). Trimming removed 8 bases from V and 5 bases from J; junction bases left unmatched: 11. The CDR3 DNA reads as TGTGCCGGGAACCCTAGCGGGAGGTTTAACGAGCAGTACTTC. Amino acids: CAGNPSGRFNEQYF.

The count of this clonotype is one. V gene TRBV5-4 combines with J gene TRBJ2-1, with TRBD2 matching over 10 bases. The V gene's germline CDR1 is SGHNT and CDR2 YYREEE (reference sequence). With 4 bases clipped from V and 7 bases from J, the junction kept 8 bases outside the gene matches. The CDR3 covers 15 residues. CDR3 sequence reads: CASSPRTSGGNEQFF. The CDR3, as DNA: TGTGCCAGCAGCCCTAGGACTAGCGGAGGGAATGAGCAGTTCTTC.

The table lists this clonotype with many counts. Just one base apart from a much larger clone, this may be a read error. The chain recombines TRBV20-1 with TRBJ1-2; 7 bases map to TRBD1. The CDR3 has 12 residues. CDR1 is DFQATT and CDR2 is SNEGSKA in the germline V gene (reference sequence). CDR3 region: CSAIGQDYGSTF. The CDR3 region has the DNA TGCAGTGCTATTGGACAGGACTATGGCTCCACCTTC.

The sample holds many counts of this clonotype. The gene calls are TRBV7-8 and TRBJ2-1; TRBD1 is a possible D gene (6 bases). Germline assignment: CDR1 SGHVS and CDR2 FQNEAQ. V dropped 6 bases and J dropped 7 bases, with 19 bases sitting between them. The CDR3 is 15 residues long. CDR3 sequence reads: CASSLQGRVRNEQFF. The CDR3 region has the DNA TGTGCCAGCAGTCTACAGGGAAGGGTTCGTAATGAGCAGTTCTTC.

This clonotype appeared many times. The chain couples TRBV2 to TRBJ2-7; TRBD2 matches 12 bases. Germline-derived CDR1 and CDR2 are SNHLY and FYNNEI. This CDR3 is 15 amino acids long. V shed 6 bases and J 4 bases; nucleotides not matched to a gene: 7. DNA of the CDR3: TGTGCCAGCAGGAGGGCTAGCGGGAGGGCGTACGAGCAGTACTTC. Its protein is CASRRASGRAYEQYF.

The table lists this clonotype with many counts. The rearrangement joins TRBV20-1 to TRBJ1-6; 8 bases match TRBD1. Germline V gene sequence: CDR1 DFQATT, CDR2 SNEGSKA (reference sequence). This CDR3 has 14 residues. Trimming cost V 3 bases and J 7 bases; bases outside gene matches: 5. CDR3 residues: CSASRQGMNSPLHF. The CDR3 region has the DNA TGCAGTGCTAGTAGACAGGGGATGAATTCACCCCTCCACTTT.

This clonotype came up many times. This sequence joins TRBV4-2 and TRBJ1-3, with 9 bases aligning to TRBD1. The germline gives CDR1 LGHNA, CDR2 YNFKEQ. The CDR3 sequence is 17 residues long. V lost 4 bases to trimming and J lost 0 bases; unmatched junction nucleotides: 7. DNA of the CDR3: TGTGCCAGCAGCCGTAACCCGGGACAGGGCTCTGGAAACACCATATATTTT. Translation: CASSRNPGQGSGNTIYF.